This paragraph covers one T cell receptor (beta chain) sequence. Assay used: immunoSEQ multiplex PCR; TCRdb lists only in-frame clones, some missing. This table has around 87,000 clones, roughly 88% appearing once. This sample was taken from a study of blood T cell repertoires in COVID-19. At the level of the study: COVID-19 samples from acute and convalescent phases originated in the United States, Italy and Spain.

J lost 7 bases, V lost 7 bases, and 5 bases had no gene match. This CDR3 spans 13 amino acids. The V gene's germline CDR1 is LNHDA and CDR2 SQIVND (reference sequence). The sample comprised peripheral blood. This TCR came from a human donor with active COVID-19. The donor label of this sample is uncertain. The rearrangement joins TRBV19 to TRBJ1-4; 8 nucleotides agree with TRBD1. The CDR3: CASNAQGVEKLFF. The CDR3 region has the DNA TGTGCCAGTAACGCACAGGGGGTTGAAAAACTGTTTTTT.